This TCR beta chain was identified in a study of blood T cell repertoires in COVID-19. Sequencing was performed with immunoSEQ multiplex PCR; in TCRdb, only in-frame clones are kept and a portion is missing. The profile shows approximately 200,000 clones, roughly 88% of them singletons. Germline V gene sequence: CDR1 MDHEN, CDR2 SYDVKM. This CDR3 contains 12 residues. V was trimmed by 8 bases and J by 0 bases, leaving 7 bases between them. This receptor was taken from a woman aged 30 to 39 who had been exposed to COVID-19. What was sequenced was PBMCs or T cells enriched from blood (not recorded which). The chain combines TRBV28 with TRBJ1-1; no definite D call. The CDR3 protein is CASSPVNTEAFF. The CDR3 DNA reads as TGTGCCAGCTCCCCAGTGAACACTGAAGCTTTCTTT.